The 5 T cell receptor beta chains listed next were all sequenced from one sample in a study of monozygotic twins with inflammatory bowel disease. With the 5' RACE reads reprocessed, TCRdb shows one record per CDR3 protein and no DNA. In total, the table holds about 330,000 distinct CDR3 sequences. Specimen: blood. The receptors stem from a human donor with ulcerative colitis or Crohn's disease, or a healthy co-twin of an affected twin (not recorded which).

This chain links TRBV29-1 with TRBJ1-2; TCRdb outputs TRBD1, but without DNA this stays unchecked. Looked up from germline, CDR1 is SQVTM and CDR2 is ANQGSEA. The CDR3 covers 15 residues. The CDR3 sequence is CSVTGALELNYGYTF.

The gene calls are TRBV5-6 and TRBJ1-1; TCRdb's D call of TRBD1 is untestable without DNA. CDR1 and CDR2 (germline): SGHDT, YYEEEE. The CDR3 runs 15 residues. The CDR3 sequence is CASSPAGPRGTEAFF.

J is TRBJ1-3 and V is TRBV28; the TRBD1 assignment by TCRdb is unverifiable without DNA. Germline V gene sequence: CDR1 MDHEN, CDR2 SYDVKM. The CDR3 runs to 17 residues. CDR3 amino acids: CASKAQGKTGPGNTIYF.

This sequence joins TRBV19 and TRBJ1-4. CDR1 is LNHDA, CDR2 SQIVND, per germline (reference sequence). This CDR3 is built from 13 residues. The CDR3 spells CASSIGDVGKLFF.

The chain uses TRBV12-3 or TRBV12-4 and TRBJ1-3; TCRdb reports TRBD1, a call that lacks DNA to check it against. The CDR3 consists of 13 residues. CDR3: CASSTDRGNTIYF.